A single sample is the source of the 25 T cell receptor beta chains below, sequenced in a study of Ad26.COV2.S vaccination and SARS-CoV-2 variants. The treatment is: 19 received Ad26.COV2.S at low or high dose, single or two shots; roughly five received placebo; per-sample allocation not given. Collection of samples fell on day 63 after the first vaccine or placebo injection. The repertoire was sequenced with immunoSEQ multiplex PCR; TCRdb's copy has only in-frame clones and lacks some. Of around 300,000 clones detected, 88% appear once; the ten largest clones hold 6.4%. Sequences were derived from peripheral blood, sampled in a trial of Ad26.COV2.S vaccine versus placebo. Every receptor here comes from a person between 18 and 65 years old who received the Ad26.COV2.S COVID-19 vaccine or a placebo.

This clone has just a few counts. The chain combines TRBV29-1 with TRBJ1-5; D might be TRBD1 (6 bases). CDR1 and CDR2 from the germline V gene are SQVTM and ANQGSEA. The CDR3 consists of 13 residues. Trimming removed 7 bases at V and 7 bases at J, with 17 bases between. The CDR3 DNA sequence: TGCAGCGCCAAGACAGGCCCGGGGCAGCCCCAGCATTTT. Its translation: CSAKTGPGQPQHF.

This chain joins TRBV29-1 and TRBJ2-7; D ambiguous. The CDR3 has 14 amino acids. Germline values: CDR1 SQVTM, CDR2 ANQGSEA. The V gene lost 3 bases and the J gene lost 2 bases, with 14 bases spanning the gap. The CDR3 spells CSVEEPTDTYEQYF. The CDR3 nucleotides are TGCAGCGTTGAGGAGCCAACAGATACCTACGAGCAGTACTTC.

V usage is TRBV19 and J usage is TRBJ1-2; D possibly corresponds to TRBD1 (6 bases). The CDR3 length is 14 residues. V gave up 4 bases and J gave up 7 bases, with 16 bases separating them. Germline V gives CDR1 LNHDA, CDR2 SQIVND (reference sequence). CDR3 DNA sequence: TGTGCCAGTAGTACCCTCGGACAGATAAGTGGCTACACCTTC. Its translation: CASSTLGQISGYTF.

This clone was seen a single time. The chain joins TRBV11-2 to TRBJ1-3; D ambiguous. Trimming took 3 bases from V and 3 from J, leaving 0 bases between them. This CDR3 has 11 amino acids. Germline V gene sequence: CDR1 SGHAT, CDR2 FQNNGV. The CDR3 nucleotides are TGTGCCAGCAGCTTTGGAAACACCATATATTTT. This codes for CASSFGNTIYF. Combining the CDR3 with reference TRBV11-2 and TRBJ1-3 gives the whole variable domain EAGVAQSPRYKIIEKRQSVAFWCNPISGHATLYWYQQILGQGPKLLIQFQNNGVVDDSQLPKDRFSAERLKGVDSTLKIQPAKLEDSAVYLCASSFGNTIYFGEGSWLTVV.

The genes are TRBV18 and TRBJ1-5; 10 nucleotides align to TRBD1. The germline CDR1 and CDR2 sequences are KGHSH and LQKENI. V gave up 3 bases and J gave up 7 bases; unmatched junction bases: 12. This CDR3 has 17 residues. The CDR3 loop reads CASSPPGQGTGGQPQHF. CDR3 nucleotide sequence: TGTGCCAGCTCACCTCCGGGACAGGGGACCGGGGGACAGCCCCAGCATTTT. The full variable domain, its missing parts supplied by reference TRBV18 and TRBJ1-5, is NAGVMQNPRHLVRRRGQEARLRCSPMKGHSHVYWYRQLPEEGLKFMVYLQKENIIDESGMPKERFSAEFPKEGPSILRIQQVVRGDSAAYFCASSPPGQGTGGQPQHFGDGTRLSIL.

The CDR3 reads CASSPTEVLRGYTF. CDR3 DNA sequence: TGTGCCAGCAGCCCGACCGAAGTCCTCCGGGGCTACACCTTC. The rearrangement joins TRBV28 to TRBJ1-2; D gene uncertain. Germline V lookup: CDR1 MDHEN, CDR2 SYDVKM. The CDR3 is 14 amino acids. V gave up 6 bases and J gave up 8 bases, with 19 bases separating them.

The chain links TRBV27 to TRBJ2-7; TRBD2 matches 12 bases. The length of the CDR3 is 15 residues. V lost 4 bases to trimming and J lost 6 bases; unmatched junction nucleotides: 7. CDR1 and CDR2 (germline): MNHEY, SMNVEV (reference sequence). The CDR3 sequence is CASSSIPSGRAEQYF. The CDR3 DNA reads TGTGCCAGCAGTTCCATCCCTAGCGGGAGGGCCGAGCAGTACTTC.

DNA of the CDR3: TGTGCCAGCAGTTTACAGGGGAATTCACCCCTCCACTTT. Its translation: CASSLQGNSPLHF. This chain uses TRBV6-6 with TRBJ1-6; TRBD1 agrees at 7 bases. The CDR3 contains 13 residues. Germline trimming cut 4 bases from V and 7 bases from J; bases unmatched to any gene: 1. Looked up from germline, CDR1 is MNHNY and CDR2 is SVGAGI (reference sequence).

The chain uses TRBV27 and TRBJ1-5, with D hard to call. Germline V CDR1 and CDR2: MNHEY, SMNVEV (reference sequence). The CDR3 runs 13 residues. V was cut by 3 bases and J by 4 bases, with 7 bases left in between. The CDR3 DNA is TGTGCCAGCAGTTTCAAAGGTAATCAGCCCCAGCATTTT. Translating gives CASSFKGNQPQHF.

The chain couples TRBV7-3 to TRBJ2-3; 8 positions match TRBD2. The V and J ends lost 5 bases and 4 bases, in that order; junction bases with no gene match: 11. Per the germline V gene, CDR1 is SGHTA and CDR2 is FQGTGA. The CDR3 loop spans 16 amino acids. CDR3 loop: CASSPLGREVADTQYF. DNA for the CDR3: TGTGCCAGCAGCCCGCTAGGGCGGGAGGTCGCAGATACGCAGTATTTT.

In DNA form, the CDR3 reads TGTGCCAGCAGTCTCACGACGGGGGGCGGCGGCTATGGCTACACCTTC. This codes for CASSLTTGGGGYGYTF. The chain recombines TRBV28 with TRBJ1-2; perhaps TRBD1 as D (6 bases). The CDR3 covers 16 residues. V lost 5 bases to trimming and J lost 4 bases, with 20 bases between them. The germline V gene has CDR1 MDHEN and CDR2 SYDVKM.

The rearrangement joins TRBV7-9 to TRBJ2-5, with TRBD1 matching over 11 bases. Germline V gene lookup returns CDR1 SEHNR and CDR2 FQNEAQ (reference sequence). J was trimmed by 4 bases and V by 3 bases; bases with no gene match: 13. The CDR3 has 18 amino acids. CDR3 amino acids: CASSFRDRGSGTRETQYF. The CDR3, as DNA: TGTGCCAGCAGCTTCCGGGACAGGGGGTCAGGAACGCGAGAGACCCAGTACTTC. Full variable domain (rest looked up from reference TRBV7-9 and TRBJ2-5): DTGVSQNPRHKITKRGQNVTFRCDPISEHNRLYWYRQTLGQGPEFLTYFQNEAQLEKSRLLSDRFSAERPKGSFSTLEIQRTEQGDSAMYLCASSFRDRGSGTRETQYFGPGTRLLVL.

The chain employs TRBV28 and TRBJ1-5; a weak D match, TRBD1 (5 bases). Trimming removed 3 bases from V and 3 bases from J, with 12 bases in between. The CDR3 extends over 15 amino acids. The germline V gene has CDR1 MDHEN and CDR2 SYDVKM. CDR3 sequence reads: CASSLLGGDNQPQHF. As DNA, the CDR3 is TGTGCCAGCAGTTTGTTGGGGGGGGACAATCAGCCCCAGCATTTT.

The rearrangement uses TRBV3-1 (or the pseudogene TRBV3-2) and TRBJ2-7; 11 nucleotides align to TRBD2. Germline trimming cut 2 bases from V and 4 bases from J; bases unmatched to any gene: 4. In germline, CDR1 is LGHDT, CDR2 YNNKEL (reference sequence). The CDR3 is 15 residues long. The CDR3 here is CASSQPGLADYEQYF. The CDR3 nucleotides read TGTGCCAGCAGCCAACCGGGACTAGCGGATTACGAGCAGTACTTC.

The rearrangement links TRBV7-3 to TRBJ2-1, with D maybe TRBD2 (6 bases). Looked up from germline, CDR1 is SGHTA and CDR2 is FQGTGA. Between the trimmed V and J ends, which lost 11 bases and 0 bases, there was a span of 8 bases. The CDR3 sequence is 12 residues long. The CDR3 spells CAVGSSYNEQFF. Here the CDR3 DNA reads TGTGCCGTCGGGAGCTCCTACAATGAGCAGTTCTTC.

The rearrangement uses TRBV5-1 and TRBJ1-1; no reliable D call. The CDR3 sequence is 15 residues long. The V end lost 2 bases, the J end lost 2 bases, and 13 bases lay between the germline ends. Germline lookup yields CDR1 SGHRS and CDR2 YFSETQ. The CDR3 sequence: CASSLLSAVNTEAFF. In DNA form, the CDR3 reads TGCGCCAGCAGCTTACTATCAGCCGTAAACACTGAAGCTTTCTTT.

Notes on this clone: The identical CDR3 is also encoded by other nucleotide sequences in the sample. In DNA form, the CDR3 reads TGTGCCTCACGGCGAGGTGGAGAGACCCAGTACTTC. Amino acid sequence: CASRRGGETQYF. The chain is built from TRBV19 and TRBJ2-5, with D unresolved. The CDR3 extends over 12 amino acids. Germline V gene lookup returns CDR1 LNHDA and CDR2 SQIVND (reference sequence). Trimming stripped 11 bases from V and 4 bases from J, with 14 bases between.

The genes are TRBV20-1 and TRBJ2-1; TRBD2 aligns across 9 bases. V lost 3 bases to trimming and J lost 4 bases; unmatched junction nucleotides: 7. Germline CDR1 reads DFQATT; CDR2 reads SNEGSKA (reference sequence). The CDR3 has 15 amino acids. The CDR3 reads CSASGWTSVYNEQFF. The CDR3 DNA is TGCAGTGCTAGTGGCTGGACTAGCGTTTACAATGAGCAGTTCTTC.

V is TRBV29-1 and J is TRBJ2-2; D is possibly TRBD2 (6 bases). The CDR3 has 16 amino acids. The ends were cut back, 1 base at V and 1 base at J, with 13 bases in the middle. Germline CDR1 SQVTM, CDR2 ANQGSEA. The CDR3, as DNA: TGCAGCGTTGAAGGGGGTCGGGAGCAGAACACCGGGGAGCTGTTTTTT. Protein sequence: CSVEGGREQNTGELFF.

V is TRBV15 and J is TRBJ1-1; D not certain. This CDR3 is 13 amino acids long. Germline CDR1 reads LNHNV; CDR2 reads YYDKDF (reference sequence). V lost 1 base and J lost 2, with 5 bases in between. This CDR3 is CATSRGFNTEAFF. The CDR3, as DNA: TGTGCCACCAGCAGAGGATTCAACACTGAAGCTTTCTTT. The full variable domain, its missing parts supplied by reference TRBV15 and TRBJ1-1, is DAMVIQNPRYQVTQFGKPVTLSCSQTLNHNVMYWYQQKSSQAPKLLFHYYDKDFNNEADTPDNFQSRRPNTSFCFLDIRSPGLGDTAMYLCATSRGFNTEAFFGQGTRLTVV.

J is TRBJ2-7 and V is TRBV7-2; D not certain. CDR1 and CDR2 from the germline V gene are SGHTA and FQGNSA. V shed 1 base and J shed 2 bases, with 6 bases lying between them. The CDR3 is 13 amino acids. This chain's CDR3 is CASSLVGPYEQYF. The CDR3, as DNA: TGTGCCAGCAGCTTAGTAGGGCCCTACGAGCAGTACTTC.

The chain links TRBV5-6 to TRBJ1-5; a possible D gene is TRBD1 (5 bases). Germline V lookup: CDR1 SGHDT, CDR2 YYEEEE. The V and J ends lost 1 base and 9 bases respectively, with 11 bases between them. The length of the CDR3 is 13 residues. CDR3 bases: TGTGCCAGCAGCTTGCAGGGTTTAAGGCCCCAGCATTTT. This gives the protein CASSLQGLRPQHF.

A word on this clone: This CDR3 is also generated by other DNA sequences in the sample. V gene TRBV4-3 combines with J gene TRBJ1-1; D is undetermined. Germline V gene sequence: CDR1 LGHNA, CDR2 YSLEER. This CDR3 region has 13 residues. With 3 bases removed from V and 2 bases from J, the gap between germline ends came to 7 bases. The CDR3 is CASSQVSNTEAFF. CDR3 DNA: TGCGCCAGCAGCCAGGTCAGTAACACTGAAGCTTTCTTT.

The chain combines TRBV5-4 with TRBJ2-7; no clear D gene. V was clipped by 4 bases and J by 6 bases, with 17 bases between them. CDR1 and CDR2 from the germline V gene are SGHNT and YYREEE (reference sequence). CDR3 length: 14 amino acids. CDR3 DNA: TGTGCCAGCAGCCTACCTGGTGTAGGCAGCGAGCAGTACTTC. As protein: CASSLPGVGSEQYF.

The chain is built from TRBV29-1 and TRBJ2-7, with D uncertain. The CDR3 spans 13 residues. Looked up from germline, CDR1 is SQVTM and CDR2 is ANQGSEA. V lost 4 bases and J 0 bases, leaving 10 bases between the germline ends. The CDR3 DNA follows: TGCAGCGTTGTCGTTCACAGCTCCTACGAGCAGTACTTC. This encodes CSVVVHSSYEQYF.